Below, 26 T cell receptor beta chains from the same sample are listed, as sequenced in a study of blood T cell repertoires in COVID-19. Assay: immunoSEQ multiplex PCR; the TCRdb copy retains only in-frame clones and omits some. The table lists under 60,000 clones, around 78% of them singletons. The source material was peripheral blood. Source of these receptors: a human donor in a cohort sampled during active COVID-19.

The sample holds a few counts of this clone. The V call is TRBV12-3 or TRBV12-4, the J call TRBJ2-3; maybe TRBD2 (5 bases). Trimming removed 5 bases at V and 1 base at J, with 7 bases between. CDR3 size: 13 residues. The CDR3 DNA reads as TGTGCCAGCAGTCGTAGCGGCACAGATACGCAGTATTTT. Its translation: CASSRSGTDTQYF.

CDR3 sequence (DNA): TGTGCCAGCAGTGACCGACTCAAGAATGAAAAACTGTTTTTT. Its protein product is CASSDRLKNEKLFF. The J gene is TRBJ1-4, the V gene TRBV2; no clear D gene. Germline V CDR1 and CDR2: SNHLY, FYNNEI. This CDR3 comprises 14 residues. V was clipped by 3 bases and J by 5 bases, with 10 bases between them.

The rearrangement joins TRBV2 to TRBJ2-7, with D tentatively TRBD2 (5 bases). Germline V gene lookup returns CDR1 SNHLY and CDR2 FYNNEI. The CDR3 has 11 residues. Trimming left V 10 bases short and J 3 bases short, with 10 bases between. CDR3 in amino acids: CATKLVYEQYF. The CDR3 DNA follows: TGTGCCACCAAACTAGTCTACGAGCAGTACTTC.

This chain joins TRBV5-4 and TRBJ2-3, with D perhaps matching TRBD2 (7 bases). Germline V lookup: CDR1 SGHNT, CDR2 YYREEE (reference sequence). V was cut by 0 bases and J by 4 bases, with 15 bases left in between. This CDR3 contains 16 residues. CDR3 DNA sequence: TGTGCCAGCAGCTTGGCCGGGGGGCGCTGGCCAGATACGCAGTATTTT. This codes for CASSLAGGRWPDTQYF.

The rearrangement uses TRBV27 and TRBJ1-6; D uncertain. V lost 5 bases, J lost 4 bases, and 30 bases lay in between. In germline, CDR1 is MNHEY, CDR2 SMNVEV (reference sequence). The CDR3 covers 21 residues. CDR3 loop: CASSLEPNTGGSAGYNSPLHF. The CDR3 DNA is TGTGCCAGCAGTCTGGAACCCAACACGGGTGGGTCCGCGGGGTATAATTCACCCCTCCACTTT.

This clone came up a few times. The chain carries TRBV18 and TRBJ2-2; D uncertain. The CDR3 covers 13 residues. V was pared by 3 bases and J by 5 bases, with 7 bases between. CDR1 KGHSH and CDR2 LQKENI come from the germline V gene. The CDR3 DNA reads as TGTGCCAGCTCACCGTTCCCTACCGGGGAGCTGTTTTTT. Its protein is CASSPFPTGELFF.

V and J are TRBV27 and TRBJ2-1; D is undetermined. V lost 6 bases, J lost 6 bases, and 18 bases lay in between. The CDR3 runs to 15 residues. The germline CDR1 and CDR2 sequences are MNHEY and SMNVEV (reference sequence). This CDR3 reads CASRPALSRSNEQFF. The CDR3 bases are TGTGCCAGCAGGCCGGCTCTCTCCCGGAGCAATGAGCAGTTCTTC.

This clone appeared a single time. The J gene is TRBJ1-1, the V gene TRBV9, with a weak D call TRBD1 (6 bases). The germline CDR1 and CDR2 sequences are SGDLS and YYNGEE. This CDR3 contains 15 residues. V was trimmed by 0 bases and J by 1 base, leaving 10 bases between them. CDR3 sequence reads: CASSVATGRNTEAFF. The DNA of the CDR3 is TGTGCCAGCAGCGTAGCGACAGGACGGAACACTGAAGCTTTCTTT.

This clone appeared a few times. This sequence joins TRBV7-2 and TRBJ1-2; D is uncertain. V was shortened by 5 bases and J by 0 bases, with 16 bases between the two germline ends. The germline CDR1 and CDR2 sequences are SGHTA and FQGNSA. The CDR3 loop spans 16 amino acids. CDR3 sequence: CASSTPPAGTNYGYTF. DNA for the CDR3: TGTGCCAGCAGCACCCCCCCCGCGGGGACTAACTATGGCTACACCTTC.

This sequence joins TRBV11-3 and TRBJ2-3; 9 bases fit TRBD2. From germline, CDR1 is SGHNT and CDR2 YENEEA. V was pared by 1 base and J by 6 bases, with 5 bases of the junction left unmatched. The CDR3 has 15 amino acids. The CDR3 nucleotides read TGTGCCAGCAGCTTAGGCGGGGGGGCCGGTGATACGCAGTATTTT. Residues: CASSLGGGAGDTQYF.

The V and J genes are TRBV12-5 and TRBJ2-7, with a tentative D call TRBD2 (5 bases). Trimming took 3 bases from V and 3 from J, leaving 9 bases between them. Per germline, CDR1 LGHNT and CDR2 FRNRAP. This CDR3 has 13 residues. CDR3 DNA sequence: TGTGCTAGTGGTTTTGGGAGTAACTACGAGCAGTACTTC. It encodes CASGFGSNYEQYF.

J is TRBJ2-1 and V is TRBV5-1; 14 nucleotides agree with TRBD2. With V trimmed by 4 bases and J by 9 bases, 6 bases remained unmatched. The CDR3 covers 15 residues. CDR1 and CDR2 from the germline V gene are SGHRS and YFSETQ. CDR3 nucleotide sequence: TGCGCCAGCAGCCCGGGACTAGCGGGAGAGAGTGAGCAGTTCTTC. This translates into CASSPGLAGESEQFF.

The chain employs TRBV19 and TRBJ2-5; maybe TRBD2 (5 bases). CDR3 length: 13 amino acids. Trimming took off 7 bases at V and 5 bases at J, with 14 bases between the two ends. Looked up from germline, CDR1 is LNHDA and CDR2 is SQIVND (reference sequence). CDR3 loop: CASIGSSRETQYF. The CDR3, as DNA: TGTGCCAGTATTGGGAGTTCGCGGGAGACCCAGTACTTC.

The chain has TRBV12-3 or TRBV12-4 and TRBJ2-2, with D possibly TRBD2 on 5 matching bases. This CDR3 has 13 residues. Trimming removed 2 bases from V and 8 bases from J, with 9 bases in between. The CDR3 region is CASSLRTGGELFF. CDR3 coding DNA: TGTGCCAGCAGTTTACGGACGGGGGGGGAGCTGTTTTTT.

V gene TRBV6-4 combines with J gene TRBJ1-5, with D unresolved. The CDR3 covers 13 residues. CDR1 is MRHNA and CDR2 is SNTAGT in the germline V gene. V was cut by 2 bases and J by 4 bases, with 6 bases left in between. This chain's CDR3 is CASSDAENQPQHF. For the CDR3, the DNA is TGTGCCAGCAGTGACGCGGAGAATCAGCCCCAGCATTTT.

V gene TRBV4-2 combines with J gene TRBJ1-1; 7 nucleotides match TRBD1. Trimming removed 4 bases from V and 4 bases from J; junction bases left unmatched: 9. From germline, CDR1 is LGHNA and CDR2 YNFKEQ. This CDR3 is built from 15 residues. The CDR3 loop reads CASSPRVRDSTEAFF. The CDR3 DNA sequence: TGTGCCAGCAGCCCAAGGGTTCGGGACAGCACTGAAGCTTTCTTT.

V and J are TRBV11-2 and TRBJ1-2, with 12 nucleotides matching TRBD1. From germline, CDR1 is SGHAT and CDR2 FQNNGV. The V segment lost 5 bases and the J segment 2 bases; nucleotides outside the gene matches: 12. The CDR3 length is 18 residues. CDR3 in amino acids: CASSARRDRGRVNYGYTF. CDR3 in DNA: TGTGCCAGCAGCGCCCGACGGGACAGGGGGCGAGTCAACTATGGCTACACCTTC.

The rearrangement joins TRBV6-2 or TRBV6-3 to TRBJ1-1, with TRBD1 identical over 7 bases. Germline V gives CDR1 MNHEY, CDR2 SVGEGT. V dropped 4 bases and J dropped 5; count of bases not matched to a gene: 4. The CDR3 sequence is 13 residues long. The CDR3 DNA sequence: TGTGCCAGCAGTTGGGACAGTAGGACTGAAGCTTTCTTT. Its protein product is CASSWDSRTEAFF.

This clone was recorded a few times. The CDR3: CASSLRDRGQNTEAFF. The DNA of the CDR3 is TGTGCCAGCAGCTTGCGAGACAGGGGCCAGAACACTGAAGCTTTCTTT. This sequence joins TRBV5-4 and TRBJ1-1, with TRBD1 matching 8 bases. From germline, CDR1 is SGHNT and CDR2 YYREEE (reference sequence). This CDR3 region has 16 residues. V lost 1 base and J lost 1; bases outside the gene matches: 6.

The genes are TRBV5-1 and TRBJ2-2; unclear D gene. CDR3 length: 15 residues. Between the trimmed V and J ends, which lost 4 bases and 2 bases, there was a span of 12 bases. Per the germline V gene, CDR1 is SGHRS and CDR2 is YFSETQ. CDR3 residues: CASSAWADNTGELFF. Written as DNA, the CDR3 is TGCGCCAGCAGCGCTTGGGCAGACAACACCGGGGAGCTGTTTTTT.

The rearrangement uses TRBV7-8 and TRBJ1-1, with TRBD1 matching over 10 bases. CDR1 SGHVS and CDR2 FQNEAQ come from the germline V gene. J gave up 2 bases and V 4 bases, and 7 bases lay outside the gene matches. This CDR3 has 16 residues. The CDR3 sequence is CASSSRGDRGNTEAFF. The DNA of the CDR3 is TGTGCCAGCAGCTCCAGGGGGGACAGGGGCAACACTGAAGCTTTCTTT.

The V and J genes are TRBV7-2 and TRBJ2-1; D uncertain. Between the trimmed V and J ends, which lost 1 base and 6 bases, there was a span of 4 bases. The V gene's germline CDR1 is SGHTA and CDR2 FQGNSA. This CDR3 comprises 12 residues. CDR3: CASSLGANEQFF. The CDR3 nucleotides read TGTGCCAGCAGCTTAGGAGCCAATGAGCAGTTCTTC.

V usage is TRBV12-3 or TRBV12-4 and J usage is TRBJ2-5; no reliable D call. There are 13 residues in the CDR3. The germline V and J ends were trimmed by 7 bases and 4 bases, with 13 bases remaining between them. In DNA form, the CDR3 reads TGTGCCAGCAAAATGGGCAGACCAGAGACCCAGTACTTC. Its translation: CASKMGRPETQYF.

By share, this clone counts as medium-sized (0.01 to 0.1%). This chain links TRBV20-1 with TRBJ1-6; D is uncertain. V lost 3 bases to trimming and J lost 0 bases, with 9 bases between them. This CDR3 comprises 15 residues. CDR1 and CDR2 (germline): DFQATT, SNEGSKA (reference sequence). In DNA, the CDR3 is TGCAGTGCTAGTGCGGAGAGCTCCTATAATTCACCCCTCCACTTT. This sequence encodes CSASAESSYNSPLHF.

The chain is built from TRBV28 and TRBJ1-5; D is perhaps TRBD1 (5 bases). The germline V and J ends were trimmed by 2 bases and 0 bases, with 8 bases remaining between them. Germline CDR1 reads MDHEN; CDR2 reads SYDVKM. The CDR3 is made up of 15 amino acids. The CDR3 nucleotides are TGTGCCAGCAGTTTAATAGGGGTTAGCAATCAGCCCCAGCATTTT. Translated, it gives CASSLIGVSNQPQHF.

The genes are TRBV19 and TRBJ2-6; D gene ambiguous. The germline gives CDR1 LNHDA, CDR2 SQIVND (reference sequence). Trimming removed 1 base at V and 0 bases at J, with 7 bases between. CDR3 size: 16 residues. The CDR3 nucleotides are TGTGCCAGTAGTATAGGCGATAGCTCTGGGGCCAACGTCCTGACTTTC. Residues: CASSIGDSSGANVLTF.